This T cell receptor beta chain was sequenced in a study of blood T cell repertoires in COVID-19. In the source study's methods: The authors estimated nucleated cell counts from reference gene primer amplification. The data were produced by immunoSEQ multiplex PCR, yet TCRdb's version contains in-frame clones alone and is incomplete. The V and J calls and clone size come from that table; D and trimming were worked out from the DNA. Of roughly 140,000 clones listed, 80% to 90% are singletons. Germline V gene data show CDR1 as SGHNT and CDR2 as YENEEA. The CDR3 spans 18 residues. The V segment lost 1 base and the J segment 4 bases; nucleotides outside the gene matches: 13.

V and J are TRBV11-3 and TRBJ2-1; 7 nucleotides align to TRBD1. The receptor was isolated from a man between 50 and 59 years old who had recovered from COVID-19. Sequenced material: PBMCs or T cells enriched from blood (not recorded which). The CDR3 protein is CASSLGRTGVRFYNEQFF. The CDR3 DNA reads TGTGCCAGCAGCTTAGGCCGGACAGGCGTTCGTTTTTACAATGAGCAGTTCTTC.